This T cell receptor beta chain was sequenced in a study of blood T cell repertoires in COVID-19. Clones were read by immunoSEQ multiplex PCR, and TCRdb kept only the in-frame ones, dropping some. This table has some 370,000 clones, more than 70% appearing once. The CDR3 runs 15 residues. V lost 3 bases, J lost 4 bases, and 16 bases lay in between. The germline gives CDR1 MNHEY, CDR2 SMNVEV (reference sequence). The receptor was derived from a man in his forties with acute or convalescent COVID-19. Sequenced material: peripheral blood. The V and J genes are TRBV27 and TRBJ2-7; D possibly corresponds to TRBD1 (6 bases). The CDR3 bases are TGTGCCAGCAGTTTGATCCTCCGCAGGGGTTACGAGCAGTACTTC. This sequence encodes CASSLILRRGYEQYF.